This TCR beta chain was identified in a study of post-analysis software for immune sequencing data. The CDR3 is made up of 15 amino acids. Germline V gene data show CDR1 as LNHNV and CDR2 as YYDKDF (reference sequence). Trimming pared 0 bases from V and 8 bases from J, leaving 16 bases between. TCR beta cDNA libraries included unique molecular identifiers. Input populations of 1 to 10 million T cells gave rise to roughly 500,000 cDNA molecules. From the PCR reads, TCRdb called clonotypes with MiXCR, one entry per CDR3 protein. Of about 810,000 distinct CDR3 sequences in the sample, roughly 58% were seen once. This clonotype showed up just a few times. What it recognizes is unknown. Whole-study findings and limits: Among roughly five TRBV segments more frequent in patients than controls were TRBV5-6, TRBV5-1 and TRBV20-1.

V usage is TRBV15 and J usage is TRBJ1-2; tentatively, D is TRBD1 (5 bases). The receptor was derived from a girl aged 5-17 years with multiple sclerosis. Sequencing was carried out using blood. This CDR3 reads CATSRDLGRVDGYTF. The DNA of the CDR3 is TGTGCCACCAGCAGAGATCTGGGCAGGGTGGACGGCTACACCTTC. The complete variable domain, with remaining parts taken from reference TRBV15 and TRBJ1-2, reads DAMVIQNPRYQVTQFGKPVTLSCSQTLNHNVMYWYQQKSSQAPKLLFHYYDKDFNNEADTPDNFQSRRPNTSFCFLDIRSPGLGDTAMYLCATSRDLGRVDGYTFGSGTRLTVV.